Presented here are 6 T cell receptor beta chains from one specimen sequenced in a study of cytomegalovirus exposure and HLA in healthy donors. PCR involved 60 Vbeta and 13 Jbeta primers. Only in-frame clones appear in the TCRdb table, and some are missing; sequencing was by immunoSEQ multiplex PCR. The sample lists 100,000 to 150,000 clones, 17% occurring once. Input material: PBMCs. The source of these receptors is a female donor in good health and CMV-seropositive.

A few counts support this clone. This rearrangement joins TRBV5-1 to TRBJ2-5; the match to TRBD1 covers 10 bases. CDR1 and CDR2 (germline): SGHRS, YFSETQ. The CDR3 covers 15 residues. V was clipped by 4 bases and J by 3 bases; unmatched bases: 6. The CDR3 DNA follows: TGCGCCAGCAGCGTTACAGGGACAGGGGAAGAGACCCAGTACTTC. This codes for CASSVTGTGEETQYF.

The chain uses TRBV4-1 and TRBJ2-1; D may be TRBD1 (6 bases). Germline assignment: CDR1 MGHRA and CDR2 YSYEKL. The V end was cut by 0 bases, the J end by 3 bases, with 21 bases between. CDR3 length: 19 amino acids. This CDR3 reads CASSQDLIGRAGVYNEQFF. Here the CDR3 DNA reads TGCGCCAGCAGCCAAGATCTCATTGGTCGGGCAGGGGTCTACAATGAGCAGTTCTTC.

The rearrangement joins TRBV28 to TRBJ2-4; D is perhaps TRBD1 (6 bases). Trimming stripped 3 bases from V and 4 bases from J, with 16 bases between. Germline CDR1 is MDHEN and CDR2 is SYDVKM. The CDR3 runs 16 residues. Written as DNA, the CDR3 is TGTGCCAGCAGTTTGGCGGACAGCGAATTGAAAAACATTCAGTACTTC. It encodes CASSLADSELKNIQYF.

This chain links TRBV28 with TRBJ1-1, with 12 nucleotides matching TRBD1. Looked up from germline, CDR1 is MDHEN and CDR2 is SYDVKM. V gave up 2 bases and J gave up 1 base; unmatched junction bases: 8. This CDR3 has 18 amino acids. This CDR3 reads CASSLPPSGQGANTEAFF. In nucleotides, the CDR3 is TGTGCCAGCAGTTTACCCCCCTCGGGACAGGGGGCGAACACTGAAGCTTTCTTT.

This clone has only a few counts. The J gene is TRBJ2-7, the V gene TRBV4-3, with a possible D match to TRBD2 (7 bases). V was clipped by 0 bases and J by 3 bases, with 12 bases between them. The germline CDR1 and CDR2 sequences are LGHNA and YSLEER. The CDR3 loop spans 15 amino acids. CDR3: CASSQEEGGGYEQYF. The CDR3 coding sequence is TGCGCCAGCAGCCAAGAGGAGGGAGGGGGCTACGAGCAGTACTTC.

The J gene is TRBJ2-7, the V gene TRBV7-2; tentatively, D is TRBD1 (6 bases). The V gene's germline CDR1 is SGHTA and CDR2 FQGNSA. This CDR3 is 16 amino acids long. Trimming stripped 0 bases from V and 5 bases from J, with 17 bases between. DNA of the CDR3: TGTGCCAGCAGCTTAGCTTCCGGGACATCCATACACGAGCAGTACTTC. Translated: CASSLASGTSIHEQYF.